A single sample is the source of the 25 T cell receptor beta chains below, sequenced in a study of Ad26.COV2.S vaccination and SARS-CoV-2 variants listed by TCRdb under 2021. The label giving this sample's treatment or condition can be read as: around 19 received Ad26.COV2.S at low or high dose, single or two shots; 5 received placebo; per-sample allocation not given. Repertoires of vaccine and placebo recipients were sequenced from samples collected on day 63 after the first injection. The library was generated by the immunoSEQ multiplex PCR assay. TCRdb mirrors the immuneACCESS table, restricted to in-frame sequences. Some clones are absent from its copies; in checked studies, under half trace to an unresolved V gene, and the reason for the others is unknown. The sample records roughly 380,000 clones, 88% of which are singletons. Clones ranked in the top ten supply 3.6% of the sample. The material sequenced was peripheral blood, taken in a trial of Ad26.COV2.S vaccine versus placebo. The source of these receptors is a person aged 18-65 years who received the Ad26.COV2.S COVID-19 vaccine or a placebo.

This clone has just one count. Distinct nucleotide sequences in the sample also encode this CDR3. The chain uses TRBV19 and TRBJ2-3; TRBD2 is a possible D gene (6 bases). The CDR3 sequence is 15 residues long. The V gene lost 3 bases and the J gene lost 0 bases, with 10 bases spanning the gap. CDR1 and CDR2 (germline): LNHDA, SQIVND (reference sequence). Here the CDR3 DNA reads TGTGCCAGTAGTATTCTCGGGACTAGCACAGATACGCAGTATTTT. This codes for CASSILGTSTDTQYF.

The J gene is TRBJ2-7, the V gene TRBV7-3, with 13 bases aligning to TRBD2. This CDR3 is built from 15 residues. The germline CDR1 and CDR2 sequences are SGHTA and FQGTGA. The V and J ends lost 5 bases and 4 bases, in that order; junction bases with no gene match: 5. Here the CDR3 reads CASSLLAGGKYEQYF. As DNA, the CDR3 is TGTGCCAGCAGCCTACTAGCGGGGGGGAAGTACGAGCAGTACTTC. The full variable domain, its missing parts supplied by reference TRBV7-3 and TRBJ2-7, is GAGVSQTPSNKVTEKGKYVELRCDPISGHTALYWYRQSLGQGPEFLIYFQGTGAADDSGLPNDRFFAVRPEGSVSTLKIQRTERGDSAVYLCASSLLAGGKYEQYFGPGTRLTVT.

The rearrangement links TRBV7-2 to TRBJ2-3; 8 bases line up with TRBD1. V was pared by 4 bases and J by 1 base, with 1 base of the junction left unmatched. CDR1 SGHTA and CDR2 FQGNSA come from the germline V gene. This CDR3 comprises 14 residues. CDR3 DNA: TGTGCCAGCAGCTCGGACAGGGGCACAGATACGCAGTATTTT. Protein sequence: CASSSDRGTDTQYF.

For the CDR3, the DNA is TGTGCCAGCAGCCGGACAGAGAAAGGAAACACCATATATTTT. This translates into CASSRTEKGNTIYF. This chain links TRBV7-8 with TRBJ1-3; D possibly corresponds to TRBD1 (6 bases). The CDR3 length is 14 residues. Germline V CDR1 and CDR2: SGHVS, FQNEAQ. Trimming cost V 5 bases and J 4 bases, with 12 bases left between them.

DNA of the CDR3: TGTGCCAGCAGTTTTGCGGGAGCCATATATTTT. Translating gives CASSFAGAIYF. V is TRBV28 and J is TRBJ1-3; D is unresolved. The CDR3 has 11 residues. Trimming removed 3 bases at V and 11 bases at J, with 8 bases between. Germline V gives CDR1 MDHEN, CDR2 SYDVKM.

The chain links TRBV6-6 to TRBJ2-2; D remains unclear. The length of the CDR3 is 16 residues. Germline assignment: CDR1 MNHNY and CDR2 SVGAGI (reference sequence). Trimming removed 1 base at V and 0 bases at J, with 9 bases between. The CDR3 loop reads CASSYLGLTNTGELFF. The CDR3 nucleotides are TGTGCCAGCAGTTACTTAGGCCTGACGAACACCGGGGAGCTGTTTTTT.

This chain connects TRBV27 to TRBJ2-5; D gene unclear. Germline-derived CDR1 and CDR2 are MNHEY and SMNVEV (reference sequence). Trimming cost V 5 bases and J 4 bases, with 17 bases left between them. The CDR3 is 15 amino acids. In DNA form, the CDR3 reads TGTGCCAGCAGTCCCCCCGGCAGTTGGGGAGAGACCCAGTACTTC. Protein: CASSPPGSWGETQYF.

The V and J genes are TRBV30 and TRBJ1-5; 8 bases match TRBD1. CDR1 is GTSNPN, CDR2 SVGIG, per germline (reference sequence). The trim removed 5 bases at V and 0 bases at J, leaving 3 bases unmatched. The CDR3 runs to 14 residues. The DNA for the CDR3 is TGTGCCTGGGACAGGGGAAATAGCAATCAGCCCCAGCATTTT. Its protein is CAWDRGNSNQPQHF.

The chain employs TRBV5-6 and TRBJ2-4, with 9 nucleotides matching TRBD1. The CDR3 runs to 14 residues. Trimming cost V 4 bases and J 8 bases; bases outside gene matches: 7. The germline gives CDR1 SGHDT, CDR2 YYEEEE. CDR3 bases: TGTGCCAGCAGCGATACAGGGGGCGCGGACATTCAGTACTTC. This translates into CASSDTGGADIQYF.

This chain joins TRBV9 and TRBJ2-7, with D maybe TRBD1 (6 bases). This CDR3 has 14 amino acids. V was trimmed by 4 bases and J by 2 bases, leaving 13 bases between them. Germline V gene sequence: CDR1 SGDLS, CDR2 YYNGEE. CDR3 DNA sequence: TGTGCCAGCAGCCTAGCAGGACAGACCTACGAGCAGTACTTC. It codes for CASSLAGQTYEQYF. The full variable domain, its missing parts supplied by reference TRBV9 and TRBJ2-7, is DSGVTQTPKHLITATGQRVTLRCSPRSGDLSVYWYQQSLDQGLQFLIQYYNGEERAKGNILERFSAQQFPDLHSELNLSSLELGDSALYFCASSLAGQTYEQYFGPGTRLTVT.

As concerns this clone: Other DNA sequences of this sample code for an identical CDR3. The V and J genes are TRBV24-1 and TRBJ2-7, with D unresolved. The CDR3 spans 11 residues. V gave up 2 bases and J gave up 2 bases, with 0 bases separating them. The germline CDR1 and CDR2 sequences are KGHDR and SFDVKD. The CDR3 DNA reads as TGTGCCACCAGTGATTCCTACGAGCAGTACTTC. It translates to CATSDSYEQYF.

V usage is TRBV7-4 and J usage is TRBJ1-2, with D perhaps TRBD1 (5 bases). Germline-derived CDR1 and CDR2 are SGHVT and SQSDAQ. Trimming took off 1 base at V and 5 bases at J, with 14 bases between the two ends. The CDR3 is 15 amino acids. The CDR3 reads CASSLGMGRRYGYTF. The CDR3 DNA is TGTGCCAGCAGCTTAGGTATGGGGCGTCGGTATGGCTACACCTTC. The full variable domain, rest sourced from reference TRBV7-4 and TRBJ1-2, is GAGVSQSPRYKVAKRGRDVALRCDSISGHVTLYWYRQTLGQGSEVLTYSQSDAQRDKSGRPSGRFSAERPERSVSTLKIQRTEQGDSAVYLCASSLGMGRRYGYTFGSGTRLTVV.

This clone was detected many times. CDR3 sequence: CASTPKGQGTGELFF. The CDR3 nucleotides read TGTGCCAGCACCCCTAAAGGACAGGGGACCGGGGAGCTGTTTTTT. The rearrangement joins TRBV9 to TRBJ2-2; 9 nucleotides align to TRBD1. The V segment lost 6 bases and the J segment 5 bases; nucleotides outside the gene matches: 8. CDR1 is SGDLS and CDR2 is YYNGEE in the germline V gene. The CDR3 has 15 residues.

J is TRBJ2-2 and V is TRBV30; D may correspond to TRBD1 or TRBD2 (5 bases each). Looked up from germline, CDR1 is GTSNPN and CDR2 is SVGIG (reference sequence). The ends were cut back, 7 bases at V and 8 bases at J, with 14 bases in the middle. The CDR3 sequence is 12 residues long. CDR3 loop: CASRGVWGELFF. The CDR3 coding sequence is TGTGCCTCGCGAGGGGTATGGGGGGAGCTGTTTTTT.

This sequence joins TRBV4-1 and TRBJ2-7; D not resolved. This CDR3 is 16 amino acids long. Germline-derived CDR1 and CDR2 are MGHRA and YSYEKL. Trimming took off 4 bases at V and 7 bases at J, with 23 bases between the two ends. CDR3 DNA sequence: TGCGCCAGCAGCCCCCAGGTTGCTTCCCATAGAGTGGAGCAGTACTTC. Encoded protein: CASSPQVASHRVEQYF.

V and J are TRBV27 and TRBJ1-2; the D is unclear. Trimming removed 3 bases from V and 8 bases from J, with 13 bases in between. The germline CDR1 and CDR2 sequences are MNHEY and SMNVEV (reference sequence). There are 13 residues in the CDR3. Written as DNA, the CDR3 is TGTGCCAGCAGTTTGCCAGGCTTTAGGGGCTACACCTTC. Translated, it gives CASSLPGFRGYTF.

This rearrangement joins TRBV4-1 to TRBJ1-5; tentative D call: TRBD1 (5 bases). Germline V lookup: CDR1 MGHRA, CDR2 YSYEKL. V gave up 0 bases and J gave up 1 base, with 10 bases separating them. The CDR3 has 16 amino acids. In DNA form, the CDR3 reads TGCGCCAGCAGCCAAGACGCAGGGAGAAGCAATCAGCCCCAGCATTTT. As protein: CASSQDAGRSNQPQHF.

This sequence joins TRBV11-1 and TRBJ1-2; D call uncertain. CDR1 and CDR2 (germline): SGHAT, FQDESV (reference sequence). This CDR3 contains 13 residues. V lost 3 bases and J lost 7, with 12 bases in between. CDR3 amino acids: CASSLGTPFGYTF. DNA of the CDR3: TGTGCCAGCAGCTTGGGAACGCCTTTTGGCTACACCTTC.

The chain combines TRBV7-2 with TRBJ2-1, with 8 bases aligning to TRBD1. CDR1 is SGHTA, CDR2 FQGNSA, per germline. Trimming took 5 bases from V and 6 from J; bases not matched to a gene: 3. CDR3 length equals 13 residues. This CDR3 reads CASSKDRVNEQFF. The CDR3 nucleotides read TGTGCCAGCAGCAAGGACAGGGTCAATGAGCAGTTCTTC.

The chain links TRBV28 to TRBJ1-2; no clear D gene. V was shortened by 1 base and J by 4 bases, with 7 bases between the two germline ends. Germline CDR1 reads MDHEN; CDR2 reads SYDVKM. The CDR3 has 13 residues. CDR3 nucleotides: TGTGCCAGCAGTTTATCGACAATCTATGGCTACACCTTC. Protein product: CASSLSTIYGYTF.

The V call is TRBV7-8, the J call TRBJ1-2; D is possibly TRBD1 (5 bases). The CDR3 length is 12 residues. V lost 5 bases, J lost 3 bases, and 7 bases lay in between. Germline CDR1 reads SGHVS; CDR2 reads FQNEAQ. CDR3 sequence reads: CASSQTDYGYTF. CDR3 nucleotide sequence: TGTGCCAGCAGCCAGACAGACTATGGCTACACCTTC. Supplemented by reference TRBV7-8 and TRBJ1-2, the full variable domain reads GAGVSQSPRYKVAKRGQDVALRCDPISGHVSLFWYQQALGQGPEFLTYFQNEAQLDKSGLPSDRFFAERPEGSVSTLKIQRTQQEDSAVYLCASSQTDYGYTFGSGTRLTVV.

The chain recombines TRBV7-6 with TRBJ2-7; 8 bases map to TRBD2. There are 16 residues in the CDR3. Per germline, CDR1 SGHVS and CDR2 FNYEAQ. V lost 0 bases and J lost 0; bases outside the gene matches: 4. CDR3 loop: CASSLAAGDNSYEQYF. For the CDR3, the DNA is TGTGCCAGCAGCTTAGCAGCGGGGGACAACTCCTACGAGCAGTACTTC.

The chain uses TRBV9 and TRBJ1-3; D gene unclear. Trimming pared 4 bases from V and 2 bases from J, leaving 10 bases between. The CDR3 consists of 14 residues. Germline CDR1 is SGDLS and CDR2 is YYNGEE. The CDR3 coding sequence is TGTGCCAGCAGCACTGGACGGACTGGAAACACCATATATTTT. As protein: CASSTGRTGNTIYF.

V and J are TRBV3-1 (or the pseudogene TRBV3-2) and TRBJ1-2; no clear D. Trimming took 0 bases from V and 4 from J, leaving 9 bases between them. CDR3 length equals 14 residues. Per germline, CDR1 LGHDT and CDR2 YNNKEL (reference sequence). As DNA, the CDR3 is TGTGCCAGCAGCCAAGATACCGGAGGCTATGGCTACACCTTC. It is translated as CASSQDTGGYGYTF.

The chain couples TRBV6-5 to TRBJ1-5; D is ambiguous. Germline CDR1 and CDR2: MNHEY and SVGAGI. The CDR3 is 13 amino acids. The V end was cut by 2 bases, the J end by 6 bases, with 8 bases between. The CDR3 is CASSYESSQPQHF. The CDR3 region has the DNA TGTGCCAGCAGTTACGAATCGAGTCAGCCCCAGCATTTT.